Listed below are T cell receptor beta chains from one sample, sequenced in a study of blood T cell repertoires in COVID-19. The protocol was immunoSEQ multiplex PCR, while the TCRdb copy is restricted to in-frame clones and leaves out a portion. The sample holds about 290,000 clones, around four fifths seen once. The sample comprised peripheral blood. Receptors originate from a woman aged 45-65 years with active or convalescent COVID-19. CDR3s include the opening cysteine and the closing phenylalanine or tryptophan. Fields, in order: J gene, D gene, clone size, V gene, CDR3 protein, CDR3 DNA. A D gene is named only where the DNA matches it firmly. Clone size is shown for a subset of rows, as once, few, many or a class of expanded clone.

>TRBJ2-1|NA|NA|TRBV28
CASSSSRVGQFF
TGTGCCAGCAGCTCTAGTCGGGTGGGGCAGTTCTTC
>TRBJ2-1|NA|NA|TRBV10-3
CAISEFRGEQFF
TGTGCCATCAGTGAATTTAGGGGTGAGCAGTTCTTC
>TRBJ1-5|NA|NA|TRBV10-3
CAAGGGNQPQHF
TGTGCCGCCGGGGGGGGAAATCAGCCCCAGCATTTT
>TRBJ2-2|NA|NA|TRBV5-1
CASSLRGLDTGELFF
TGCGCCAGCAGCTTGAGGGGACTTGACACCGGGGAGCTGTTTTTT
>TRBJ2-5|TRBD2|NA|TRBV25-1
CASRLAGRETQYF
TGTGCCAGCAGACTAGCGGGTCGCGAGACCCAGTACTTC
>TRBJ2-7|TRBD1|NA|TRBV29-1
CSALTGKQTYEQYF
TGCAGCGCCTTGACAGGGAAACAAACCTACGAGCAGTACTTC
>TRBJ1-1|TRBD1|NA|TRBV5-6
CASSSRQGFYTEAFF
TGTGCCAGCAGCTCAAGACAGGGTTTCTACACTGAAGCTTTCTTT
>TRBJ2-7|NA|NA|TRBV2
CASSDRGSSRGEQYF
TGTGCCAGCAGTGATCGGGGTTCTAGCCGCGGCGAGCAGTACTTC
>TRBJ2-1|TRBD2|NA|TRBV7-6
CASSVQLAGHNEQFF
TGTGCCAGCAGCGTGCAGTTAGCGGGACACAATGAGCAGTTCTTC
>TRBJ1-4|NA|NA|TRBV7-8
CASSLGQGNEKLFF
TGTGCCAGCAGCTTAGGGCAGGGGAATGAAAAACTGTTTTTT
>TRBJ2-2|TRBD2|NA|TRBV27
CASSPWEGGELFF
TGTGCCAGCAGTCCCTGGGAGGGCGGGGAGCTGTTTTTT
>TRBJ2-7|TRBD2|NA|TRBV4-1
CASSQSGLAGTYEQYF
TGCGCCAGCAGCCAATCGGGACTAGCGGGCACCTACGAGCAGTACTTC
>TRBJ2-7|NA|once|TRBV10-3
CAIRGPRMAESSYEQYF
TGTGCCATCAGGGGCCCCAGGATGGCAGAGAGCTCCTACGAGCAGTACTTC
>TRBJ2-3|TRBD2|NA|TRBV2
CASSDRSSGRSLDTQYF
TGTGCCAGCAGTGATCGCTCTAGCGGGAGAAGTTTAGATACGCAGTATTTT
>TRBJ2-7|NA|NA|TRBV21-1
CASSKVEGLAGELSYEQYF
TGTGCCAGCAGCAAAGTGGAGGGACTAGCGGGAGAATTGTCCTACGAGCAGTACTTC
>TRBJ1-2|TRBD1|NA|TRBV4-2
CASSQDHWGTGSDGYTF
TGTGCCAGCAGCCAAGACCATTGGGGGACAGGGTCTGATGGCTACACCTTC